This T cell receptor (beta chain) was profiled in a study of cytomegalovirus exposure and HLA in healthy donors. Overall study context: The 130 or so validation repertoires and the approximately 700 first-cohort repertoires shared a platform, a later analysis reported. Whole-study findings and limits: Subsequent analysis revealed that first-cohort TCR clusters tended to co-occur in the roughly 120 validation repertoires. Among TCR sequences, most were rare, though some public TCRs appeared in many donors. Three CMV-associated chains proved CMV antigen-specific in vitro.

Assay: immunoSEQ multiplex PCR; the TCRdb copy retains only in-frame clones and omits some. This sample has about 170,000 clones, with about 89% found just once. With respect to this clone: The antigen is undetermined.

The CDR3 spans 12 residues. CDR1 GTSNPN and CDR2 SVGIG come from the germline V gene (reference sequence). V lost 5 bases to trimming and J lost 7 bases, with 14 bases between them. The sequence was collected from a man aged 18-30 years in good health and CMV-seropositive. Material for sequencing was PBMCs. J is TRBJ1-1 and V is TRBV30, with D perhaps TRBD1 (6 bases). The CDR3 sequence: CAWVGQTREAFF. CDR3 in DNA: TGTGCCTGGGTCGGACAGACGCGTGAAGCTTTCTTT. Full variable domain (missing parts from reference TRBV30 and TRBJ1-1): SQTIHQWPATLVQPVGSPLSLECTVEGTSNPNLYWYRQAAGRGLQLLFYSVGIGQISSEVPQNLSASRPQDRQFILSSKKLLLSDSGFYLCAWVGQTREAFFGQGTRLTVV.